The rows below give T cell receptor beta chains drawn from one sample of a study of T cell changes during pregnancy in multiple sclerosis. TCRdb's table, derived via immunoSEQ multiplex PCR, lists solely in-frame clones and lacks some. Here the sample spans nearly 60,000 clones, roughly nine tenths being singletons. The sequences come from CD4+ T cells from peripheral blood mononuclear cells, collected after pregnancy. The receptors come from a female donor in good health, enrolled as a control in a pregnancy study. CDR3s include the opening cysteine and the closing phenylalanine or tryptophan. The D gene is left open where the match is weak. The listing skips clone size in some rows; elsewhere it reads once, few, many or a size class.

v_call	d_call	j_call	clone_size	cdr3_nt	cdr3_aa
TRBV9	-	TRBJ2-3	-	TGTGCCAGCAGCGTAGCTCCAGGGAGCGGGGATACGCAGTATTTT	CASSVAPGSGDTQYF
TRBV7-9	-	TRBJ1-1	-	TGTGCCAGCAGCTTATTCTGGCGGAGTGAAGCTTTCTTT	CASSLFWRSEAFF
TRBV4-3	-	TRBJ2-3	-	TGCGCCAGCAGCCGGACGGGGTTCGAAACAGATACGCAGTATTTT	CASSRTGFETDTQYF
TRBV30	-	TRBJ1-2	-	TGTGCCTGGATATCTTCGTATGGCTACACCTTC	CAWISSYGYTF
TRBV5-1	TRBD1	TRBJ2-3	-	TGCGCCAGCAGCATACAGGGGCCCGCAGATACGCAGTATTTT	CASSIQGPADTQYF
TRBV21-1	-	TRBJ2-7	-	TGTGCCACCGCTTTTCGACAGACCTGGGTATACTTC	CATAFRQTWVYF
TRBV4-2	-	TRBJ1-4	-	TGTGCCAGCAGCCAAGATATAGGGGGTGGTGAAAAACTGTTTTTT	CASSQDIGGGEKLFF
TRBV9	-	TRBJ2-5	-	TGTGCCAGCAGCGTACGGTCACAAGAGACCCAGTACTTC	CASSVRSQETQYF
TRBV2	-	TRBJ2-3	-	TGTGCCAGCAGCATCCTACGCCCAGATACGCAGTATTTT	CASSILRPDTQYF
TRBV7-2	-	TRBJ1-3	-	TGTGCCAGCAGCTTAGAGGGGGGGATGGGAAACACCATATATTTT	CASSLEGGMGNTIYF
TRBV6-5	TRBD1	TRBJ1-2	-	TGTGCCTCCCGGACAGGGAGCTATGGCTACACCTTC	CASRTGSYGYTF
TRBV5-8	TRBD1	TRBJ1-5	-	TGTGCCAGCAGCACACGGACAGGGTTAGTTCAGCCCCAGCATTTT	CASSTRTGLVQPQHF
TRBV19	TRBD1	TRBJ2-5	-	TGTGCCAGTAGTACAGGGGGCAGGGAGACCCAGTACTTC	CASSTGGRETQYF
TRBV19	TRBD1	TRBJ1-2	-	TGTGCCAGTAGTGAAGACAGGGGGGGGTATGGCTACACCTTC	CASSEDRGGYGYTF
TRBV7-2	-	TRBJ1-1	-	TGTGCCAGCAGCGCGACCGGGACAAAGAACACTGAAGCTTTCTTT	CASSATGTKNTEAFF
TRBV10-3	TRBD1	TRBJ1-6	-	TGTGCCATCAGTGCCCGGGACAGAAATTCACCCCTCCACTTT	CAISARDRNSPLHF
TRBV7-9	TRBD2	TRBJ2-3	-	TGTGCCAGCAGCCGCGGGCCCGGGGGGGCCATAGATACGCAGTATTTT	CASSRGPGGAIDTQYF
TRBV19	TRBD1	TRBJ2-7	medium-sized	TGTGCCAGTAGTATACGAGGACAGGGATCCCTTTCAGGGGAGCAGTACTTC	CASSIRGQGSLSGEQYF
TRBV15	-	TRBJ1-1	-	TGTGCCACCAGCAGGGACTTCAGGGGCACTGAAGCTTTCTTT	CATSRDFRGTEAFF
TRBV7-9	-	TRBJ2-7	-	TGTGCCAGCAGCCCTAGGGGGGGCTCCTACGAGCAGTACTTC	CASSPRGGSYEQYF
TRBV9	TRBD1	TRBJ2-7	-	TGTGCCAGCAGCGGCCGGACAGGCTCAACCTACGAGCAGTACTTC	CASSGRTGSTYEQYF
TRBV2	-	TRBJ1-6	-	TGTGCCAGCAGTTCAAACAGGGTATTGGGGAATTCACCCCTCCACTTT	CASSSNRVLGNSPLHF
TRBV7-9	TRBD1	TRBJ2-7	once	TGTGCCAGCAGAGTCCGGGACAGGGAAACGGACGAGCAGTACTTC	CASRVRDRETDEQYF
TRBV29-1	TRBD1	TRBJ1-4	-	TGCAGCGTCGGGCCAGGGGGCGTAGACGAAAAACTGTTTTTT	CSVGPGGVDEKLFF
TRBV9	-	TRBJ1-1	-	TGTGCCAGCAGCGTAGGCGGGAGGGTGAACACTGAAGCTTTCTTT	CASSVGGRVNTEAFF
TRBV19	TRBD1	TRBJ1-3	-	TGTGCCAGTAGTCCCCGGGACAGGGGGCTCGGAAACACCATATATTTT	CASSPRDRGLGNTIYF
TRBV4-2	TRBD2	TRBJ2-7	-	TGTGCCAGCAGCCAAGGCGGCGGGGGGGCCTTACCCTACGAGCAGTACTTC	CASSQGGGGALPYEQYF
TRBV10-3	TRBD1	TRBJ2-4	-	TGTGCCATCAGTGAGTCATGGGGGACAGGGGAGTTTGTCAAAAACATTCAGTACTTC	CAISESWGTGEFVKNIQYF
TRBV11-1	TRBD1	TRBJ2-7	-	TGTGCCAGCAGCTACCCGGGACAGGGTTACGAGCAGTACTTC	CASSYPGQGYEQYF
TRBV6-1	-	TRBJ1-2	-	TGTGCCAGCAGAATTGGACAGAACTATGGCTACACCTTC	CASRIGQNYGYTF
TRBV7-2	-	TRBJ1-1	once	TGTGCCAGCGGGCGACAAGTTAACACTGAAGCTTTCTTT	CASGRQVNTEAFF
TRBV6-5	-	TRBJ2-7	-	TGTGCCAGCAGGCATGAAACAGGGACCCACGAGCAGTACTTC	CASRHETGTHEQYF
TRBV13	TRBD1	TRBJ2-5	-	TGTGCCAGCAGCCCGCGAGAGACAGGGGTAGGAGAGACCCAGTACTTC	CASSPRETGVGETQYF
TRBV19	-	TRBJ1-5	-	TGTGCCAGTAGTATGGGGGCGGTGGGTCAGCCCCAGCATTTT	CASSMGAVGQPQHF
TRBV4-1	TRBD1	TRBJ2-2	-	TGCGCCAGCAGCCAGCGAGACAGGGACACCGGGGAGCTGTTTTTT	CASSQRDRDTGELFF
TRBV25-1	-	TRBJ1-2	-	TGTGCCAGCAGTGAATGGGGGGGAGGCTACACCTTC	CASSEWGGGYTF